These 17 T cell receptor beta chains originate from one sample sequenced in a study of OX40 agonist ivuxolimab in advanced cancers. Profiled with immunoSEQ multiplex PCR; TCRdb holds only in-frame clones, not every one. The repertoire holds tens of thousands of clones, with roughly nine tenths as singletons. The sequences come from CD4+ or CD8+ T cells sorted from blood, collected in a trial of the OX40 agonist ivuxolimab. These receptors all come from an adult with an advanced solid tumor such as melanoma, head and neck, liver or kidney cancer.

CDR3 DNA: TGTGCCAGTAGTATAGAGGGGTTTTACGGTGAAGCTTTCTTT. Translating gives CASSIEGFYGEAFF. The chain couples TRBV19 to TRBJ1-1; no reliable D call. CDR1 LNHDA and CDR2 SQIVND come from the germline V gene (reference sequence). V lost 0 bases and J 7 bases, leaving 12 bases between the germline ends. This CDR3 contains 14 residues.

The chain couples TRBV27 to TRBJ1-4; unclear D gene. The CDR3 runs 14 residues. From germline, CDR1 is MNHEY and CDR2 SMNVEV (reference sequence). Trimming stripped 0 bases from V and 4 bases from J, with 6 bases between. CDR3 sequence reads: CASSLSILNEKLFF. The CDR3 nucleotides are TGTGCCAGCAGTTTATCGATTCTTAATGAAAAACTGTTTTTT.

V is TRBV1 and J is TRBJ2-7; the tabulated D call, TRBD1, remains unverified against the DNA. TRBV1 is a pseudogene locus. The CDR3 sequence is 14 residues long. CDR3 sequence reads: CTSSQAKDIYEQYF. Written as DNA, the CDR3 is TGCACCAGCAGCCAAGCGAAGGACATATACGAGCAGTACTTC.

The CDR3 is CASSLATSGSAWRDTQYF. The CDR3 region has the DNA TGCGCCAGCAGCTTGGCGACTAGCGGGAGCGCCTGGAGAGATACGCAGTATTTT. V is TRBV5-1 and J is TRBJ2-3, with 12 bases matching TRBD2. The CDR3 totals 18 residues. Germline V gene lookup returns CDR1 SGHRS and CDR2 YFSETQ. Trimming at V came to 0 bases and at J to 5 bases, leaving 10 bases not matched to a gene. Variable domain in full (rest from reference TRBV5-1 and TRBJ2-3): KAGVTQTPRYLIKTRGQQVTLSCSPISGHRSVSWYQQTPGQGLQFLFEYFSETQRNKGNFPGRFSGRQFSNSRSEMNVSTLELGDSALYLCASSLATSGSAWRDTQYFGPGTRLTVL.

This clone is categorized as medium-sized. The chain carries TRBV5-5 and TRBJ1-5; 9 bases agree with TRBD1. The CDR3 sequence is 16 residues long. V was clipped by 2 bases and J by 5 bases; unmatched bases: 8. Germline assignment: CDR1 SGHKS and CDR2 YYEKEE (reference sequence). CDR3 in DNA: TGTGCCAGCAGCTTCGTCGGGACAGGGAATTATCAGCCCCAGCATTTT. Residues: CASSFVGTGNYQPQHF. The whole variable domain, filled in from reference TRBV5-5 and TRBJ1-5, reads DAGVTQSPTHLIKTRGQQVTLRCSPISGHKSVSWYQQVLGQGPQFIFQYYEKEERGRGNFPDRFSARQFPNYSSELNVNALLLGDSALYLCASSFVGTGNYQPQHFGDGTRLSIL.

The chain joins TRBV7-6 to TRBJ2-2; TRBD2 matches at 11 bases. CDR3 length equals 17 residues. The germline V gene has CDR1 SGHVS and CDR2 FNYEAQ. Trimming took 1 base from V and 6 from J; bases not matched to a gene: 7. CDR3 protein: CASSLDIAGGSAGELFF. CDR3 DNA sequence: TGTGCCAGCAGCTTAGATATAGCGGGAGGGTCGGCCGGGGAGCTGTTTTTT.

The gene calls are TRBV15 and TRBJ1-5, with D uncertain. Germline V lookup: CDR1 LNHNV, CDR2 YYDKDF (reference sequence). V was trimmed by 2 bases and J by 5 bases, leaving 13 bases between them. This CDR3 has 15 residues. The CDR3 reads CATSRPEFAYQPQHF. DNA of the CDR3: TGTGCCACCAGCAGACCAGAGTTCGCTTATCAGCCCCAGCATTTT.

J is TRBJ2-1 and V is TRBV5-1; 11 positions agree with TRBD2. V gave up 4 bases and J gave up 2 bases; unmatched junction bases: 5. The CDR3 spans 16 residues. In germline, CDR1 is SGHRS, CDR2 YFSETQ. The CDR3 loop is CASSLGTSGTYNEQFF. As DNA, the CDR3 is TGCGCCAGCAGCCTGGGGACTAGCGGAACCTACAATGAGCAGTTCTTC.

This chain links TRBV19 with TRBJ2-7; D may correspond to TRBD1 or TRBD2 (5 bases each). This CDR3 has 14 amino acids. Germline CDR1 and CDR2: LNHDA and SQIVND (reference sequence). V shed 10 bases and J shed 4 bases, with 20 bases lying between them. CDR3: CATAGTKRGYEQYF. DNA of the CDR3: TGTGCCACCGCCGGGACCAAACGGGGTTACGAGCAGTACTTC. Combining the CDR3 with reference TRBV19 and TRBJ2-7 gives the whole variable domain DGGITQSPKYLFRKEGQNVTLSCEQNLNHDAMYWYRQDPGQGLRLIYYSQIVNDFQKGDIAEGYSVSREKKESFPLTVTSAQKNPTAFYLCATAGTKRGYEQYFGPGTRLTVT.

J is TRBJ2-3 and V is TRBV28, with 8 bases that match TRBD1. The CDR3 extends over 14 amino acids. Germline lookup yields CDR1 MDHEN and CDR2 SYDVKM. CDR3 loop: CACQPTGVKDTQYF. The CDR3 region has the DNA TGTGCTTGCCAGCCGACAGGGGTGAAAGATACGCAGTATTTT.

This rearrangement joins TRBV7-2 to TRBJ1-2, with 7 bases fitting TRBD1. The CDR3 length is 15 residues. V dropped 1 base and J dropped 4; count of bases not matched to a gene: 6. Germline CDR1 SGHTA, CDR2 FQGNSA. The CDR3 region is CASSLGLTGIYGYTF. CDR3 DNA sequence: TGTGCCAGCAGCTTAGGGTTGACAGGGATCTATGGCTACACCTTC.

The chain joins TRBV19 to TRBJ2-1, with TRBD2 matching 11 bases. J was trimmed by 7 bases and V by 6 bases; bases with no gene match: 8. The CDR3 spans 15 residues. In germline, CDR1 is LNHDA, CDR2 SQIVND (reference sequence). For the CDR3, the DNA is TGTGCCAGTAGAGCTAGCGGGGGGATCTTTAATGAGCAGTTCTTC. As protein: CASRASGGIFNEQFF. The whole variable domain, remainder taken from reference TRBV19 and TRBJ2-1, is DGGITQSPKYLFRKEGQNVTLSCEQNLNHDAMYWYRQDPGQGLRLIYYSQIVNDFQKGDIAEGYSVSREKKESFPLTVTSAQKNPTAFYLCASRASGGIFNEQFFGPGTRLTVL.

V is TRBV9 and J is TRBJ2-2; D may be TRBD1 (6 bases). V was trimmed by 2 bases and J by 2 bases, leaving 10 bases between them. The germline V gene encodes CDR1 SGDLS and CDR2 YYNGEE. The CDR3 has 15 amino acids. CDR3: CASSVLGHNTGELFF. As DNA, the CDR3 is TGTGCCAGCAGCGTGTTGGGACACAACACCGGGGAGCTGTTTTTT.

CDR3 sequence (DNA): TGTGCCATCAACGGGGGAGATAGCAATCAGCCCCAGCATTTT. Translated: CAINGGDSNQPQHF. The rearrangement uses TRBV10-3 and TRBJ1-5; weak D call: TRBD1 (5 bases). Trimming stripped 7 bases from V and 0 bases from J, with 10 bases between. This CDR3 comprises 14 residues. CDR1 ENHRY and CDR2 SYGVKD come from the germline V gene.

The chain combines TRBV28 with TRBJ1-3; D not certain. Germline V gene lookup returns CDR1 MDHEN and CDR2 SYDVKM. The CDR3 is 15 amino acids. V was shortened by 5 bases and J by 0 bases, with 11 bases between the two germline ends. This CDR3 is CASSLLRSSGNTIYF. The CDR3 DNA reads TGTGCCAGCAGTCTTCTCCGGAGCTCTGGAAACACCATATATTTT.

The chain joins TRBV4-1 to TRBJ2-5, with 8 bases lining up with TRBD2. V shed 4 bases and J 5 bases; nucleotides not matched to a gene: 12. This CDR3 has 16 amino acids. The germline CDR1 and CDR2 sequences are MGHRA and YSYEKL. The CDR3, as DNA: TGCGCCAGCAGCCCAGCGAGGGGACTAGGGTCGGAGACCCAGTACTTC. Protein: CASSPARGLGSETQYF.

The chain is built from TRBV28 and TRBJ2-3; TRBD2 might be the D (7 bases). Germline V gene sequence: CDR1 MDHEN, CDR2 SYDVKM. The V gene lost 7 bases and the J gene lost 4 bases, with 12 bases spanning the gap. The CDR3 has 13 amino acids. The CDR3: CASMGGGADTQYF. In DNA form, the CDR3 reads TGTGCCAGCATGGGAGGGGGGGCAGATACGCAGTATTTT. Complete variable domain (other parts from reference TRBV28 and TRBJ2-3): DVKVTQSSRYLVKRTGEKVFLECVQDMDHENMFWYRQDPGLGLRLIYFSYDVKMKEKGDIPEGYSVSREKKERFSLILESASTNQTSMYLCASMGGGADTQYFGPGTRLTVL.